The entry below gives a single T cell receptor beta chain sequence along with its context. This record comes from a study of OX40 agonist ivuxolimab in advanced cancers. The table came from immunoSEQ multiplex PCR; TCRdb's copy has only in-frame clones and leaves some out. Of tens of thousands of clones detected, around 77% appear once; the ten largest clones hold around 2.7%. The source is an adult with an advanced solid tumor such as melanoma, head and neck, liver or kidney cancer. Sequences were derived from CD4+ or CD8+ T cells sorted from blood, sampled in a trial of the OX40 agonist ivuxolimab.

CDR3 sequence reads: CASSGRGQDTGELFF. The DNA of the CDR3 is TGCGCCAGCAGCGGGCGAGGACAAGACACCGGGGAGCTGTTTTTT. This rearrangement joins TRBV5-1 to TRBJ2-2, with D possibly matching TRBD1 (5 bases). The CDR3 runs 15 residues. Trimming removed 4 bases from V and 3 bases from J, with 13 bases in between. The V gene's germline CDR1 is SGHRS and CDR2 YFSETQ.